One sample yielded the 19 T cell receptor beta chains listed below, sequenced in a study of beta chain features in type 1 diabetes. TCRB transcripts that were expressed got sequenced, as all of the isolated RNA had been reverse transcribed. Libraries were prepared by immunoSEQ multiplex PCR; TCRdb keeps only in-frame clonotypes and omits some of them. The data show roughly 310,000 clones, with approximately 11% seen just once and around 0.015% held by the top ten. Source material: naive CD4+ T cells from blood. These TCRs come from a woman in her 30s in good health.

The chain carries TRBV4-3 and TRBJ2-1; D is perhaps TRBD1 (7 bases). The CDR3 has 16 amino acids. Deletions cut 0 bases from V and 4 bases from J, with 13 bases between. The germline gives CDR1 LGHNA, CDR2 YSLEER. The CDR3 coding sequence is TGCGCCAGCAGCCAAGATCAGGCAGGGGGGTACAATGAGCAGTTCTTC. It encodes CASSQDQAGGYNEQFF.

The CDR3 DNA sequence: TGTGCCTGGAGATTTACAGGGATATCCACCGGGGAGCTGTTTTTT. Residues: CAWRFTGISTGELFF. J is TRBJ2-2 and V is TRBV30; maybe TRBD1 (6 bases). This CDR3 has 15 amino acids. The V end was cut by 3 bases, the J end by 4 bases, with 15 bases between. Germline CDR1 reads GTSNPN; CDR2 reads SVGIG (reference sequence).

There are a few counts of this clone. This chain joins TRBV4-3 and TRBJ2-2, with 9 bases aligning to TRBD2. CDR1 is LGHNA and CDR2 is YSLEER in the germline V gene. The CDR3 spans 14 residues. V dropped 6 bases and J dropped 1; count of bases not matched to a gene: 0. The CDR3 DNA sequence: TGCGCCAGCAGTAGCGGGAGGAACACCGGGGAGCTGTTTTTT. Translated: CASSSGRNTGELFF.

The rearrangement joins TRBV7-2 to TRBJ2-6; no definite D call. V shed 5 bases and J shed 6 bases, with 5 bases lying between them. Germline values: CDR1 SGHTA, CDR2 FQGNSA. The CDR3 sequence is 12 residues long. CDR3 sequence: CASSRVANVLTF. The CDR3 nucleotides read TGTGCCAGCAGCCGGGTGGCCAACGTCCTGACTTTC.

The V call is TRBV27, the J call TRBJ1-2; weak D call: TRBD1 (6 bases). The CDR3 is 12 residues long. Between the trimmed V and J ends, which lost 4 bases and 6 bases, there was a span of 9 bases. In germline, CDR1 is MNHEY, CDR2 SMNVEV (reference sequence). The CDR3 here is CASSSYRDGYTF. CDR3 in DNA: TGTGCCAGCAGTTCTTACAGGGATGGCTACACCTTC.

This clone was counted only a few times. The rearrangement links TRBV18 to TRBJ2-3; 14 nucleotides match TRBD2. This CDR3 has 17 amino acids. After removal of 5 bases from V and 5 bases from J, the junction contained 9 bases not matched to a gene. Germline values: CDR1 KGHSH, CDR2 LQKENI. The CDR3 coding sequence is TGTGCCAGCTCAGAACGGACAGGGACTAGCGGGAGAGATACGCAGTATTTT. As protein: CASSERTGTSGRDTQYF.

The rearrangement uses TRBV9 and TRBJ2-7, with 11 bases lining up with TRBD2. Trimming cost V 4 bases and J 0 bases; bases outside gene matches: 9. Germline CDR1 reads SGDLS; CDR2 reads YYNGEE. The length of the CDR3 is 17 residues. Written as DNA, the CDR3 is TGTGCCAGCAGCTCCTCCGGGACTAGCGGATTCTCCTACGAGCAGTACTTC. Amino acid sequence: CASSSSGTSGFSYEQYF.

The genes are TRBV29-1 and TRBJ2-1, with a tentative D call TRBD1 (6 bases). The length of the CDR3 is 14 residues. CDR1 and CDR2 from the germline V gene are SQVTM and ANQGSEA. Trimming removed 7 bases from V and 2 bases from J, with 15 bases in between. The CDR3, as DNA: TGCAGCGCCGCGGACAGTTGGACCTACAATGAGCAGTTCTTC. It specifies CSAADSWTYNEQFF.

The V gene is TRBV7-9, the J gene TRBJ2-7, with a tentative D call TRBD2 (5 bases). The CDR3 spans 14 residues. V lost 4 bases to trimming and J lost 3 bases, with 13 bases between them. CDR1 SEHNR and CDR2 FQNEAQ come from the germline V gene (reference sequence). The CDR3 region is CASSSLLGVYEQYF. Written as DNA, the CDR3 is TGTGCCAGCAGCTCGCTCCTCGGGGTCTACGAGCAGTACTTC.

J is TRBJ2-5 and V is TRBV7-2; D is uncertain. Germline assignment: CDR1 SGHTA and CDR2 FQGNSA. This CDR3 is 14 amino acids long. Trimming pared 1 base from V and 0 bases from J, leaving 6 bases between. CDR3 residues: CASSLGPNQETQYF. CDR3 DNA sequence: TGTGCCAGCAGCTTAGGTCCTAACCAAGAGACCCAGTACTTC.

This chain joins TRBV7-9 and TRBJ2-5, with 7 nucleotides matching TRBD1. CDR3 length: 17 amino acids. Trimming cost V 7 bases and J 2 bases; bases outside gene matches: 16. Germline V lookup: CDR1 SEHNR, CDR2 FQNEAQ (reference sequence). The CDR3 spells CASMVKWETRGQETQYF. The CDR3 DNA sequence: TGTGCCAGCATGGTGAAGTGGGAGACCAGGGGGCAAGAGACCCAGTACTTC.

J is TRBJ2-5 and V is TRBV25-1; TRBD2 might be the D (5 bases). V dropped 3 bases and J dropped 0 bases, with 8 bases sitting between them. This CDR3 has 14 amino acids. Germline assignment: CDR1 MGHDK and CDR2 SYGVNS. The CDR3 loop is CASSERVHQETQYF. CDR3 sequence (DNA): TGTGCCAGCAGTGAGCGGGTACACCAAGAGACCCAGTACTTC.

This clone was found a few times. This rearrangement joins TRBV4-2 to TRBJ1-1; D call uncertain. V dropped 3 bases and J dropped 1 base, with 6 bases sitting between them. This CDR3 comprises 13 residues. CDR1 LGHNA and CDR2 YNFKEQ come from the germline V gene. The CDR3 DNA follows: TGTGCCAGCAGCCAGCAGGAGAACACTGAAGCTTTCTTT. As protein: CASSQQENTEAFF.

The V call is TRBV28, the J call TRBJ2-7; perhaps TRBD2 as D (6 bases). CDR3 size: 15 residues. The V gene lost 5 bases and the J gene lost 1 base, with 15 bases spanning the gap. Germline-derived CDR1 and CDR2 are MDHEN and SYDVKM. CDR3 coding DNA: TGTGCCAGCAGTAGAGGCGGGGTCCGATCCTACGAGCAGTACTTC. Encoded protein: CASSRGGVRSYEQYF. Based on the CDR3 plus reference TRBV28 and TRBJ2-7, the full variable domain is DVKVTQSSRYLVKRTGEKVFLECVQDMDHENMFWYRQDPGLGLRLIYFSYDVKMKEKGDIPEGYSVSREKKERFSLILESASTNQTSMYLCASSRGGVRSYEQYFGPGTRLTVT.

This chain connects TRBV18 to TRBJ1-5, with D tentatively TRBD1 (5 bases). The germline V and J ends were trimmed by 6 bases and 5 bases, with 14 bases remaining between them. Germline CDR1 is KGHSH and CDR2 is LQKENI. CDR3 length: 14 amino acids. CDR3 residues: CASSPDTGDQPQHF. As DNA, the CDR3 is TGTGCCAGCTCCCCGGATACGGGGGATCAGCCCCAGCATTTT.

The CDR3 region is CASSYSAKERNQPQHF. CDR3 DNA sequence: TGTGCCAGCAGTTACTCGGCCAAGGAGCGCAATCAGCCCCAGCATTTT. The chain links TRBV6-6 to TRBJ1-5; no firm D call. The CDR3 is made up of 16 amino acids. The V and J ends lost 0 bases and 2 bases respectively, with 11 bases between them. Germline lookup yields CDR1 MNHNY and CDR2 SVGAGI (reference sequence).

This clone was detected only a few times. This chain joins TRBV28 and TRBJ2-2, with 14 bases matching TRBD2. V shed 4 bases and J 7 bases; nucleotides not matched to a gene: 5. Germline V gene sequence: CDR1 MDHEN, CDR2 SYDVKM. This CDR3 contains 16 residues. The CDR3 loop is CASSSPGTSGSGELFF. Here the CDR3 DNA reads TGTGCCAGCAGTTCACCCGGGACTAGCGGGAGCGGGGAGCTGTTTTTT.

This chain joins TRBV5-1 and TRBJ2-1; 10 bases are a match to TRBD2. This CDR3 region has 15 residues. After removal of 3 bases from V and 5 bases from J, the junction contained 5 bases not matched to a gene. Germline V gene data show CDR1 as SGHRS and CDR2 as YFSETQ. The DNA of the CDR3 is TGCGCCAGCAGCTCCGGGACTAGCGTTGACAATGAGCAGTTCTTC. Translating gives CASSSGTSVDNEQFF.

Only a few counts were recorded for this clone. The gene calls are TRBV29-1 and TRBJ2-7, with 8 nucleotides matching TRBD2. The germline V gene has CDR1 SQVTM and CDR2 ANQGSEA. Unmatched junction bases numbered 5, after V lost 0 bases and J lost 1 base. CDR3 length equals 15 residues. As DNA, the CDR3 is TGCAGCGTTGAAGATCCGGGGGGGAGGTCCTACGAGCAGTACTTC. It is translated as CSVEDPGGRSYEQYF.